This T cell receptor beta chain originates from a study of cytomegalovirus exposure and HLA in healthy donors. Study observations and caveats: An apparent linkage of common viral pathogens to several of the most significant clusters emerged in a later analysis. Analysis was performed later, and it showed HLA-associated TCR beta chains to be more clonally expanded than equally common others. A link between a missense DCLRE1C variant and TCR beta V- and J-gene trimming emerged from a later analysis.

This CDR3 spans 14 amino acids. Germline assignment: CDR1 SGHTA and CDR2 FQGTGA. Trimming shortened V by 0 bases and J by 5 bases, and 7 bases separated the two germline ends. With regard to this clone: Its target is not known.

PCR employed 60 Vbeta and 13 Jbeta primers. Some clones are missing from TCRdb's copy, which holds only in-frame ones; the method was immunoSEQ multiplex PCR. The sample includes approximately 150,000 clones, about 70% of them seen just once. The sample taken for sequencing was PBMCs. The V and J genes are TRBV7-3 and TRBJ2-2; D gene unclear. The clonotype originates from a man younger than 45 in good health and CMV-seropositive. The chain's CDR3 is CASSLTGYTGELFF. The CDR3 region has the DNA TGTGCCAGCAGCTTAACCGGGTATACCGGGGAGCTGTTTTTT.